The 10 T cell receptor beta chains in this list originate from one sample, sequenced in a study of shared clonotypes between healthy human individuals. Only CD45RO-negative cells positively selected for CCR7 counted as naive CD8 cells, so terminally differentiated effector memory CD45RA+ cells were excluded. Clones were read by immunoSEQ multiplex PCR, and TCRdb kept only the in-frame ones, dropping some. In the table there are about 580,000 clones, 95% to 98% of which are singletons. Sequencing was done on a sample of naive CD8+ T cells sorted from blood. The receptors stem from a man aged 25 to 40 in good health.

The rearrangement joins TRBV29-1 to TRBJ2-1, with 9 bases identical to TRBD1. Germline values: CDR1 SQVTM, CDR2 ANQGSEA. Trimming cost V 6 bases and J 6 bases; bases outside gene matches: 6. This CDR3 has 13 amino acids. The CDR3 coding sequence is TGCAGCGTGACCGGGACAGGGCTCAATGAGCAGTTCTTC. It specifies CSVTGTGLNEQFF.

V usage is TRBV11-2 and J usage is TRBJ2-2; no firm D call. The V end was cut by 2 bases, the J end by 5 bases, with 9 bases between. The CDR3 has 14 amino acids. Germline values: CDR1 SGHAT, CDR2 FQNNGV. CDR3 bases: TGTGCCAGCAGCTTAATCCAGCGAACCGGGGAGCTGTTTTTT. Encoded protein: CASSLIQRTGELFF.

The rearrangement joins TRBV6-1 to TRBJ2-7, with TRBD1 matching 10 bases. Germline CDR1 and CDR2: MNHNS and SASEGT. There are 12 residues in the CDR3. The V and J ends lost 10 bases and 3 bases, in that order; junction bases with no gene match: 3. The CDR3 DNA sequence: TGTGCCACAAGGACAGGGGGCTACGAGCAGTACTTC. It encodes CATRTGGYEQYF.

The CDR3 protein is CAISDARATYEQYF. The CDR3 region has the DNA TGTGCCATCAGTGACGCTAGGGCGACCTACGAGCAGTACTTC. The chain carries TRBV10-3 and TRBJ2-7; D gene uncertain. The CDR3 is made up of 14 amino acids. V shed 3 bases and J shed 2 bases, with 11 bases lying between them. The germline V gene has CDR1 ENHRY and CDR2 SYGVKD.

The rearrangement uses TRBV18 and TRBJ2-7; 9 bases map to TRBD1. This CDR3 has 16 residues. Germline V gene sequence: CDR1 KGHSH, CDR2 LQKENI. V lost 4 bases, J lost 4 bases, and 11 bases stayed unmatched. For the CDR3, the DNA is TGTGCCAGCTCACTCGTGTTAGGGACAGGGTTGTACGAGCAGTACTTC. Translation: CASSLVLGTGLYEQYF.

CDR3 amino acids: CASSLTAWSSYNEQFF. The DNA of the CDR3 is TGTGCCAGCAGCTTAACGGCGTGGAGCTCCTACAATGAGCAGTTCTTC. The chain combines TRBV11-2 with TRBJ2-1; no definite D call. The V gene lost 2 bases and the J gene lost 0 bases, with 11 bases spanning the gap. Germline lookup yields CDR1 SGHAT and CDR2 FQNNGV. The length of the CDR3 is 16 residues.

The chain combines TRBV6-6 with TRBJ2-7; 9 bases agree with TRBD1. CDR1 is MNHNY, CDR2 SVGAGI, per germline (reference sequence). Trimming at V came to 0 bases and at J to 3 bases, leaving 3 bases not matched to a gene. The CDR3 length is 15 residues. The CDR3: CASSYSWDRDYEQYF. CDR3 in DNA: TGTGCCAGCAGTTACTCTTGGGACAGGGACTACGAGCAGTACTTC.

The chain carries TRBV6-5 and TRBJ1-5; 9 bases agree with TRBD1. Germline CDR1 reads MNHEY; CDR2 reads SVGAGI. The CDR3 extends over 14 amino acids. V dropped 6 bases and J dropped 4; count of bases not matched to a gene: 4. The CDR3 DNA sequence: TGTGCCAGCAGGGGACAGGGCGGGAATCAGCCCCAGCATTTT. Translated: CASRGQGGNQPQHF.

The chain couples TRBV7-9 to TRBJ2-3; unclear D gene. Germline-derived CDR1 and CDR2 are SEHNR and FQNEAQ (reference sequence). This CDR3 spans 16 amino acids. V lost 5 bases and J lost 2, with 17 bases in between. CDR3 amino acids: CASSPPQALDTDTQYF. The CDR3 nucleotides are TGTGCCAGCAGCCCCCCCCAAGCGCTTGACACAGATACGCAGTATTTT.

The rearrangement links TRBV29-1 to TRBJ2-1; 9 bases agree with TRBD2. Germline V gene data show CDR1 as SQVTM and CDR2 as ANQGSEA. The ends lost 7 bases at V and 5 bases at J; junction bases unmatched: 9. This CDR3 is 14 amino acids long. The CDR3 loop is CSADSGRFDNEQFF. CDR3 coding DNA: TGCAGCGCTGATAGCGGGAGATTTGACAATGAGCAGTTCTTC.